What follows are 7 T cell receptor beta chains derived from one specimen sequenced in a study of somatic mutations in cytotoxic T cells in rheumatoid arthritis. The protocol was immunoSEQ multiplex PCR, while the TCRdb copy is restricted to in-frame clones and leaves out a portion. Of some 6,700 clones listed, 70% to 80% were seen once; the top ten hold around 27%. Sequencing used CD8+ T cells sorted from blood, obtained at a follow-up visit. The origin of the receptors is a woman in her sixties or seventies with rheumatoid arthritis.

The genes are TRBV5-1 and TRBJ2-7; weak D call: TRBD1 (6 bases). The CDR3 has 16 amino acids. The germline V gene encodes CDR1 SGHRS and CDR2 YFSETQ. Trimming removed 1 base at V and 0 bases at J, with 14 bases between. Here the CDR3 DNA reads TGCGCCAGCAGCTTGAACCCGGGACATAGCTCCTACGAGCAGTACTTC. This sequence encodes CASSLNPGHSSYEQYF. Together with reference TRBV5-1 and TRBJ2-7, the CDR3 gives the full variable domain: KAGVTQTPRYLIKTRGQQVTLSCSPISGHRSVSWYQQTPGQGLQFLFEYFSETQRNKGNFPGRFSGRQFSNSRSEMNVSTLELGDSALYLCASSLNPGHSSYEQYFGPGTRLTVT.

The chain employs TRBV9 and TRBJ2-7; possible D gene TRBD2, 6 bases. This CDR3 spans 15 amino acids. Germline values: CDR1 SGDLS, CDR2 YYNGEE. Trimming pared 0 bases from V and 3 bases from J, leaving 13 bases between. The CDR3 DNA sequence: TGTGCCAGCAGCGTAGCTGCGGGACCATTCTACGAGCAGTACTTC. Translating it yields CASSVAAGPFYEQYF.

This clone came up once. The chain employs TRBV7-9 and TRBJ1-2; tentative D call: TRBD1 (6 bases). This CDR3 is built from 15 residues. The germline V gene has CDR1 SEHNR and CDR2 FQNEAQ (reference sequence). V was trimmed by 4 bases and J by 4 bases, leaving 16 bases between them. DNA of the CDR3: TGTGCCAGCAGCTCACAGGGTGGGGGCGTCTATGGCTACACCTTC. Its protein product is CASSSQGGGVYGYTF.

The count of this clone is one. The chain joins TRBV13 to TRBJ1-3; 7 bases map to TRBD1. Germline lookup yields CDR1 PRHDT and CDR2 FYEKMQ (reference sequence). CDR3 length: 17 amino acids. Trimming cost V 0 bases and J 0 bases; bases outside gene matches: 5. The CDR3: CASSLGRTGYSGNTIYF. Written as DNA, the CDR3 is TGTGCCAGCAGCTTAGGTCGGACAGGCTACTCTGGAAACACCATATATTTT.

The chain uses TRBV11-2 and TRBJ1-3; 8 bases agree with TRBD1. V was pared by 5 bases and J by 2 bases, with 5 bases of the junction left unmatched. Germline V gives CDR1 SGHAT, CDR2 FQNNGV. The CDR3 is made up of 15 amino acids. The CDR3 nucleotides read TGTGCCAGCAGCGAGGACAGGGCGGCTGGAAACACCATATATTTT. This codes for CASSEDRAAGNTIYF.

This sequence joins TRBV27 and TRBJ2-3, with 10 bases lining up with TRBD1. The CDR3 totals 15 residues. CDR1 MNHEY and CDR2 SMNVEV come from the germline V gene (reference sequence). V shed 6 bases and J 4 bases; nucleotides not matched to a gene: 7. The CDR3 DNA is TGTGCCAGCAGCCTCCGGGACAGGGGTGCAGATACGCAGTATTTT. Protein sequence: CASSLRDRGADTQYF.

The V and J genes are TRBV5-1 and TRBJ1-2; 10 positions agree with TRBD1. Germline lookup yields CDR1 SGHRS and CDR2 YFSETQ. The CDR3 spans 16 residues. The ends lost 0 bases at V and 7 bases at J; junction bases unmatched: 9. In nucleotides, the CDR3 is TGCGCCAGCAGCTTGGCCGGCGGACAGGGGGTATTTGGCTACACCTTC. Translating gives CASSLAGGQGVFGYTF.